This T cell receptor beta chain was captured by sequencing in a study of cytomegalovirus exposure and HLA in healthy donors. Findings and caveats of the study: What a later analysis reportedly showed was that an Asian-associated ancestry cluster had fewer N-insertions than the roughly 670-donor mean. Owing to their indistinguishability, certain V segments, notably TRBV6-2 and TRBV6-3, were excluded.

Germline V gene data show CDR1 as SGHRS and CDR2 as YFSETQ. J was trimmed by 7 bases and V by 4 bases; bases with no gene match: 7. The CDR3 totals 14 residues. The PCR ran on 60 Vbeta and 13 Jbeta primers. The table came from immunoSEQ multiplex PCR; TCRdb's copy has only in-frame clones and leaves some out. The sample lists almost 200,000 clones; over 75% were seen once. Comments on this clone: Its antigen is still unknown.

The sequenced material came from PBMCs. The source is a woman aged 45 to 65 in good health and CMV-seronegative. The chain combines TRBV5-1 with TRBJ2-1, with 8 positions matching TRBD2. CDR3 in amino acids: CASSPGLGLNEQFF. In DNA, the CDR3 is TGCGCCAGCAGCCCGGGACTAGGCCTTAATGAGCAGTTCTTC.